This T cell receptor (beta chain) was captured by sequencing in a study of blood T cell repertoires in COVID-19. Per the original methods: Amplification of reference gene primers was used by the study to estimate nucleated cell counts. Sequenced by immunoSEQ multiplex PCR; TCRdb stores in-frame clones only, minus some. From that table come the V and J calls and clone size; the DNA was used to work out D and trimming. In the table there are 300,000 to 400,000 clones, about nine tenths of which are singletons. Germline assignment: CDR1 ENHRY and CDR2 SYGVKD. V was shortened by 4 bases and J by 4 bases, with 18 bases between the two germline ends. This CDR3 contains 16 residues. Participants had their cohort set by participant-reported clinical history.

This clonotype was sampled from a man aged 55 to 70 who had recovered from COVID-19. Sequenced: PBMCs or T cells enriched from blood (not recorded which). The chain carries TRBV10-3 and TRBJ2-3, with TRBD1 as a possible D gene (5 bases). DNA of the CDR3: TGTGCCATCAGTGGGGGCAGCCAGTTTCTTGCAGATACGCAGTATTTT. Translation gives CAISGGSQFLADTQYF.